The present T cell receptor beta chain was sequenced within a study of T cell changes during pregnancy in multiple sclerosis. The germline V and J ends were trimmed by 2 bases and 6 bases, with 10 bases remaining between them. The CDR3 sequence is 14 residues long. Looked up from germline, CDR1 is MNHNY and CDR2 is SVGAGI (reference sequence). Some clones are missing from TCRdb's copy, which holds only in-frame ones; the method was immunoSEQ multiplex PCR. The top ten hold 26% of the sample, which has roughly 38,000 clones, over 80% seen once. The material sequenced was CD8+ T cells from peripheral blood mononuclear cells, taken before pregnancy. V is TRBV6-6 and J is TRBJ1-4, with D unclear. This receptor was obtained from a female donor with multiple sclerosis, enrolled in a pregnancy study. CDR3 region: CASSYNPGDEKLFF. CDR3 sequence (DNA): TGTGCCAGCAGTTACAATCCCGGAGATGAAAAACTGTTTTTT.